This T cell receptor (beta chain) was profiled in a study of blood T cell repertoires in COVID-19. Overall study: From the United States, Italy and Spain came samples of acute and convalescent COVID-19. From T cells, B-cell-depleted T cells, or PBMCs came the material, which was cDNA or gDNA.

Original data processing: Reference gene primer amplification gave estimated nucleated cell counts. The table came from immunoSEQ multiplex PCR; TCRdb's copy has only in-frame clones and leaves some out. V and J calls and clone size are as listed in that table; D and trimming were resolved from the DNA. Here the sample spans around 300,000 clones, roughly 85% being singletons. Germline CDR1 MNHNS, CDR2 SASEGT. CDR3 length equals 17 residues. Trimming removed 3 bases from V and 3 bases from J; junction bases left unmatched: 9. The clonotype comes from a woman in her 30s with active or convalescent COVID-19. The sequencing sample was made of peripheral blood. This chain links TRBV6-1 with TRBJ2-3; 10 nucleotides line up with TRBD2. The CDR3, as DNA: TGTGCCAGCAGTGAGGTAGCGGGGGGTTTAAGGACAGATACGCAGTATTTT. It specifies CASSEVAGGLRTDTQYF.